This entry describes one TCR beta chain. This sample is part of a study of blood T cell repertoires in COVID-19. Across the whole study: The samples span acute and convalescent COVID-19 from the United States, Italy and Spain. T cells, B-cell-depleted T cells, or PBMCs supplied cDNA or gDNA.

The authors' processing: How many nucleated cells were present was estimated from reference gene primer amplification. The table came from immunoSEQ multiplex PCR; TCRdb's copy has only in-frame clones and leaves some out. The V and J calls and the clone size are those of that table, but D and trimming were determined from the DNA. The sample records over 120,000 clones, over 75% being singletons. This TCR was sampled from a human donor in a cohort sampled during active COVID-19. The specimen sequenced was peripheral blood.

In DNA form, the CDR3 reads TGTGCCTGGGGCGGGAGCGGAGAGACCCAGTACTTC. Amino acids: CAWGGSGETQYF. This sequence joins TRBV30 and TRBJ2-5, with 7 bases identical to TRBD2. The CDR3 extends over 12 amino acids. J gave up 4 bases and V 5 bases, and 4 bases lay outside the gene matches. CDR1 and CDR2 (germline): GTSNPN, SVGIG (reference sequence).